One and the same sample provided the 29 T cell receptor beta chains below, sequenced in a study of CD8+ T cells in alopecia areata. Extraction of RNA preceded its reverse transcription into cDNA, which served as the sequencing template. The assay was immunoSEQ multiplex PCR, and TCRdb's table has in-frame clones only and misses some. In the table there are 110,000 or so clones, 55% to 80% of which are singletons. Sequencing was performed on CD4+ T cells sorted from blood. The receptors shown here come from a human donor in good health.

V gene TRBV30 combines with J gene TRBJ1-3; D is possibly TRBD1 (5 bases). Trimming removed 0 bases at V and 0 bases at J, with 21 bases between. Germline V gene sequence: CDR1 GTSNPN, CDR2 SVGIG (reference sequence). This CDR3 spans 19 amino acids. In nucleotides, the CDR3 is TGTGCCTGGAGTGTAGGGGCTCCGTTGGGCAGACGCTCTGGAAACACCATATATTTT. Translating it yields CAWSVGAPLGRRSGNTIYF.

This sequence joins TRBV29-1 and TRBJ2-3; perhaps TRBD2 as D (6 bases). The CDR3 is 12 amino acids. The V gene lost 4 bases and the J gene lost 2 bases, with 7 bases spanning the gap. In germline, CDR1 is SQVTM, CDR2 ANQGSEA. CDR3 DNA sequence: TGCAGCGTTGGGCGGGACACAGATACGCAGTATTTT. Residues: CSVGRDTDTQYF.

This clone has more than one count but fewer than ten. V and J are TRBV4-1 and TRBJ1-4, with 7 bases fitting TRBD1. V was clipped by 6 bases and J by 3 bases; unmatched bases: 4. CDR1 is MGHRA and CDR2 is YSYEKL in the germline V gene. The CDR3 has 14 residues. CDR3 DNA sequence: TGCGCCAGCAGACAAACAGGGGCTAATGAAAAACTGTTTTTT. Translation gives CASRQTGANEKLFF.

The chain carries TRBV29-1 and TRBJ1-1, with D perhaps TRBD1 (6 bases). The germline CDR1 and CDR2 sequences are SQVTM and ANQGSEA. Trimming left V 6 bases short and J 2 bases short, with 13 bases between. CDR3 length equals 13 residues. The CDR3 DNA is TGCAGCGTCTCAGGGGTTGGAAACACTGAAGCTTTCTTT. Encoded protein: CSVSGVGNTEAFF.

This clone was seen only once. The chain carries TRBV11-1 and TRBJ2-1; D gene unclear. The length of the CDR3 is 15 residues. CDR1 and CDR2 (germline): SGHAT, FQDESV (reference sequence). The V and J ends lost 8 bases and 5 bases respectively, with 19 bases between them. The CDR3 loop is CASGPLGSPNNEQFF. The DNA of the CDR3 is TGTGCCAGCGGCCCCTTGGGCAGTCCGAACAATGAGCAGTTCTTC.

This clone occurred once. The rearrangement links TRBV6-1 to TRBJ2-7, with D possibly matching TRBD2 (5 bases). Germline CDR1 and CDR2: MNHNS and SASEGT. Trimming removed 6 bases from V and 6 bases from J, with 12 bases in between. This CDR3 is built from 12 residues. As DNA, the CDR3 is TGTGCCAGCAGGGGAGCGACGGTCGAGCAGTACTTC. This sequence encodes CASRGATVEQYF.

This chain uses TRBV18 with TRBJ1-2; D is ambiguous. This CDR3 is 16 amino acids long. Trimming left V 3 bases short and J 8 bases short, with 22 bases between. Germline CDR1 is KGHSH and CDR2 is LQKENI. In nucleotides, the CDR3 is TGTGCCAGCTCACCCTCATCCCCAATCTTTCCAGACGGCTACACCTTC. Its translation: CASSPSSPIFPDGYTF.

The chain uses TRBV10-3 and TRBJ2-1; 9 bases line up with TRBD2. After removal of 5 bases from V and 5 bases from J, the junction contained 4 bases not matched to a gene. This CDR3 spans 14 amino acids. Per germline, CDR1 ENHRY and CDR2 SYGVKD. As DNA, the CDR3 is TGTGCCATCAGTAGGACTAGCGAAAACAATGAGCAGTTCTTC. Translating gives CAISRTSENNEQFF.

This clone was counted a few times. The chain combines TRBV29-1 with TRBJ2-3, with D perhaps matching TRBD1 (7 bases). The germline CDR1 and CDR2 sequences are SQVTM and ANQGSEA. Deletions cut 3 bases from V and 4 bases from J, with 14 bases between. The CDR3 consists of 14 residues. The CDR3 here is CSVEGSRGADTQYF. In DNA, the CDR3 is TGCAGCGTTGAGGGGTCCAGGGGGGCAGATACGCAGTATTTT.

This clone came up a few times. This chain uses TRBV30 with TRBJ1-3; D might be TRBD1 (5 bases). The CDR3 is 17 residues long. Trimming shortened V by 0 bases and J by 0 bases, and 15 bases separated the two germline ends. The germline gives CDR1 GTSNPN, CDR2 SVGIG (reference sequence). CDR3 region: CAWSVFDSRNSGNTIYF. In DNA form, the CDR3 reads TGTGCCTGGAGTGTTTTCGACAGCAGGAACTCTGGAAACACCATATATTTT.

This sequence joins TRBV29-1 and TRBJ1-2; no clear D. CDR1 and CDR2 from the germline V gene are SQVTM and ANQGSEA. There are 12 residues in the CDR3. Trimming stripped 7 bases from V and 1 base from J, with 10 bases between. In nucleotides, the CDR3 is TGCAGCGGGGGTGAAAATAACTATGGCTACACCTTC. Its protein is CSGGENNYGYTF.

The CDR3 spells CACGLYNEQFF. In DNA form, the CDR3 reads TGTGCCTGCGGACTTTACAATGAGCAGTTCTTC. V usage is TRBV30 and J usage is TRBJ2-1; possible D gene TRBD2, 5 bases. The CDR3 is 11 residues long. In germline, CDR1 is GTSNPN, CDR2 SVGIG (reference sequence). With 6 bases removed from V and 4 bases from J, the gap between germline ends came to 7 bases. Full variable domain (rest looked up from reference TRBV30 and TRBJ2-1): SQTIHQWPATLVQPVGSPLSLECTVEGTSNPNLYWYRQAAGRGLQLLFYSVGIGQISSEVPQNLSASRPQDRQFILSSKKLLLSDSGFYLCACGLYNEQFFGPGTRLTVL.

The chain employs TRBV10-3 and TRBJ1-5, with 10 bases aligning to TRBD1. CDR1 and CDR2 (germline): ENHRY, SYGVKD. Unmatched junction bases numbered 9, after V lost 7 bases and J lost 6 bases. The CDR3 length is 15 residues. The chain's CDR3 is CAITRDRGQSQPQHF. In DNA, the CDR3 is TGTGCCATCACCCGAGACAGGGGGCAAAGTCAGCCCCAGCATTTT.

The CDR3 region is CASPTSGIYNEQFF. The CDR3 bases are TGTGCCAGCCCGACTAGCGGGATTTACAATGAGCAGTTCTTC. The chain employs TRBV2 and TRBJ2-1; TRBD2 agrees at 11 bases. Per germline, CDR1 SNHLY and CDR2 FYNNEI. This CDR3 has 14 residues. V shed 8 bases, J shed 4 bases, and the junction held 4 bases outside the gene matches.

This chain connects TRBV25-1 to TRBJ1-2; D gene uncertain. Germline CDR1 MGHDK, CDR2 SYGVNS. V lost 3 bases to trimming and J lost 10 bases, with 6 bases between them. This CDR3 is 10 amino acids long. In DNA, the CDR3 is TGTGCCAGCAGTGACACCTCCTACACCTTC. Translating gives CASSDTSYTF.

In this sample, this clone turned up a few times. This sequence joins TRBV30 and TRBJ1-1; tentative D call: TRBD1 (5 bases). Germline V CDR1 and CDR2: GTSNPN, SVGIG (reference sequence). The CDR3 spans 16 residues. The V and J ends lost 0 bases and 2 bases respectively, with 16 bases between them. The CDR3 loop reads CAWSVRDGGGNTEAFF. Written as DNA, the CDR3 is TGTGCCTGGAGTGTACGGGACGGTGGGGGAAACACTGAAGCTTTCTTT.

The chain has TRBV29-1 and TRBJ2-5; 10 positions agree with TRBD2. V gave up 0 bases and J gave up 5 bases; unmatched junction bases: 9. Germline V gives CDR1 SQVTM, CDR2 ANQGSEA. This CDR3 has 16 residues. This CDR3 reads CSVEEGSGGIAETQYF. Here the CDR3 DNA reads TGCAGCGTTGAAGAGGGTAGCGGGGGGATAGCTGAGACCCAGTACTTC.

In its sample, this clone was seen a few times. The chain couples TRBV15 to TRBJ2-3, with 12 bases identical to TRBD2. Trimming cost V 2 bases and J 1 base; bases outside gene matches: 1. This CDR3 is 16 amino acids long. Germline CDR1 LNHNV, CDR2 YYDKDF (reference sequence). CDR3 sequence (DNA): TGTGCCACCAGCAGAAGACTAGCGGGGGGCACAGATACGCAGTATTTT. Its translation is CATSRRLAGGTDTQYF.

This chain links TRBV30 with TRBJ2-7; D unclear. The V gene lost 5 bases and the J gene lost 1 base, with 6 bases spanning the gap. This CDR3 spans 11 amino acids. Germline V gene data show CDR1 as GTSNPN and CDR2 as SVGIG (reference sequence). The DNA of the CDR3 is TGTGCCTGGGGGTCATCCTACGAGCAGTACTTC. Its protein is CAWGSSYEQYF. Variable domain in full (rest from reference TRBV30 and TRBJ2-7): SQTIHQWPATLVQPVGSPLSLECTVEGTSNPNLYWYRQAAGRGLQLLFYSVGIGQISSEVPQNLSASRPQDRQFILSSKKLLLSDSGFYLCAWGSSYEQYFGPGTRLTVT.

This clone was detected a few times. The chain combines TRBV7-2 with TRBJ2-7; 9 nucleotides agree with TRBD1. CDR1 SGHTA and CDR2 FQGNSA come from the germline V gene. The CDR3 length is 14 residues. Germline trimming cut 5 bases from V and 5 bases from J; bases unmatched to any gene: 7. The CDR3 DNA sequence: TGTGCCAGCAGCACCCGACAGGGGGGAAACGAGCAGTACTTC. Its translation: CASSTRQGGNEQYF.

This chain joins TRBV7-9 and TRBJ1-5; tentative D call: TRBD1 (6 bases). This CDR3 has 14 amino acids. Germline V gene sequence: CDR1 SEHNR, CDR2 FQNEAQ (reference sequence). V was clipped by 5 bases and J by 3 bases, with 11 bases between them. The CDR3 DNA reads TGTGCCAGCAGCATCGACAGGAACAATCAGCCCCAGCATTTT. It codes for CASSIDRNNQPQHF.

The V call is TRBV30, the J call TRBJ2-5; 10 nucleotides match TRBD2. The CDR3 extends over 14 amino acids. Per the germline V gene, CDR1 is GTSNPN and CDR2 is SVGIG (reference sequence). The junction had 2 bases not matched to a gene; V was cut back by 3 bases and J by 1 base. CDR3: CAWRLAGAQETQYF. CDR3 sequence (DNA): TGTGCCTGGAGGCTAGCGGGGGCCCAAGAGACCCAGTACTTC.

The chain combines TRBV29-1 with TRBJ1-1, with D tentatively TRBD1 (5 bases). Germline loops: CDR1 SQVTM, CDR2 ANQGSEA. The CDR3 runs to 13 residues. Between the trimmed V and J ends, which lost 5 bases and 1 base, there was a span of 11 bases. CDR3 loop: CSVTGTGNTEAFF. The CDR3 DNA is TGCAGCGTTACCGGGACGGGGAACACTGAAGCTTTCTTT.

The genes are TRBV12-5 and TRBJ2-3; D not resolved. The CDR3 is 13 residues long. Germline V lookup: CDR1 LGHNT, CDR2 FRNRAP. The germline V and J ends were trimmed by 2 bases and 3 bases, with 6 bases remaining between them. CDR3 nucleotides: TGTGCTAGTGGTTTGACCCAGACAGATACGCAGTATTTT. Translated: CASGLTQTDTQYF. Full variable domain (outside the CDR3, taken from reference TRBV12-5 and TRBJ2-3): DARVTQTPRHKVTEMGQEVTMRCQPILGHNTVFWYRQTMMQGLELLAYFRNRAPLDDSGMPKDRFSAEMPDATLATLKIQPSEPRDSAVYFCASGLTQTDTQYFGPGTRLTVL.

This chain links TRBV6-5 with TRBJ2-3; D possibly matches TRBD1 or TRBD2 (6 bases each). Germline V gene data show CDR1 as MNHEY and CDR2 as SVGAGI. The CDR3 spans 15 residues. V was clipped by 8 bases and J by 5 bases, with 20 bases between them. The CDR3 reads CASHPTGASRDTQYF. DNA for the CDR3: TGTGCCAGCCACCCTACGGGGGCCTCGCGAGATACGCAGTATTTT.

This sequence joins TRBV19 and TRBJ2-1; D is possibly TRBD1 (5 bases). This CDR3 is built from 12 residues. CDR1 is LNHDA and CDR2 is SQIVND in the germline V gene (reference sequence). V shed 3 bases and J shed 8 bases, with 8 bases lying between them. The CDR3 sequence is CASSMVRDEQFF. The CDR3 DNA follows: TGTGCCAGTAGTATGGTCAGGGATGAGCAGTTCTTC.

The chain combines TRBV6-1 with TRBJ1-2, with TRBD1 as a possible D gene (6 bases). V lost 5 bases to trimming and J lost 5 bases, with 12 bases between them. This CDR3 has 13 residues. Germline V CDR1 and CDR2: MNHNS, SASEGT. CDR3 coding DNA: TGTGCCAGCAGTTTCGGACAGCAGTATGGCTACACCTTC. Its protein is CASSFGQQYGYTF.

The chain recombines TRBV4-1 with TRBJ2-1, with 8 bases fitting TRBD2. This CDR3 has 13 residues. Germline V CDR1 and CDR2: MGHRA, YSYEKL. V lost 4 bases and J lost 8; bases outside the gene matches: 4. For the CDR3, the DNA is TGCGCCAGCAGCCGACTAGCGTGGGATGAGCAGTTCTTC. Encoded protein: CASSRLAWDEQFF.

This clone turned up a few times. The gene calls are TRBV29-1 and TRBJ2-2; possibly TRBD2 for D (6 bases). The length of the CDR3 is 14 residues. V gave up 4 bases and J gave up 4 bases, with 13 bases separating them. Germline CDR1 is SQVTM and CDR2 is ANQGSEA. The CDR3 sequence: CSVVEGVSTGELFF. CDR3 nucleotide sequence: TGCAGCGTTGTGGAGGGTGTGAGCACCGGGGAGCTGTTTTTT.